Sequencing of this T cell receptor (beta chain) was carried out in a study of technical replicates of blood from a handful of donors. TCRdb keeps only in-frame clones here, not all; method: immunoSEQ multiplex PCR. The sample shows 75,000 to 100,000 clones, roughly 94% of them seen only once. This CDR3 comprises 18 residues. Looked up from germline, CDR1 is SGDLS and CDR2 is YYNGEE. V was clipped by 0 bases and J by 2 bases; unmatched bases: 9. In this sample, this clone turned up once. Sequencing was carried out using T cells isolated from PBMCs. The chain uses TRBV9 and TRBJ2-3; TRBD2 matches 10 bases. This TCR derives from a human donor in good health. CDR3 region: CASSVAAASGSFTDTQYF. In nucleotides, the CDR3 is TGTGCCAGCAGCGTAGCGGCGGCTAGCGGGAGTTTCACAGATACGCAGTATTTT.